This entry concerns a single T cell receptor (beta chain). Its matching antigen is unknown. The data originate from a study of TIL therapy for anti-PD-1-resistant metastatic lung cancer. Study observations and caveats: Many TIL product clones were absent from baseline tumor, suggesting clonal contraction.

The immunoSEQ assay was v3. This table comes from immunoSEQ multiplex PCR, and its TCRdb copy is limited to in-frame clones, with some not included. Among about 95,000 clones listed, less than 70% were seen once. Time point given: pre-treatment sample, taken before nivolumab and TIL therapy. Most excised metastases sampled were pleural nodules or supraclavicular lymph nodes. The source material was tumor tissue, sampled at baseline. The sequence derives from a person aged 25 to 80 with non-small cell lung cancer.

CDR3 bases: TGTGCCAGCAGCCTTCAGGGGAGGGGGCAGGGAGAAAAACTGTTTTTT. This codes for CASSLQGRGQGEKLFF. The genes are TRBV3-1 (or the pseudogene TRBV3-2) and TRBJ1-4, with 7 bases matching TRBD1. Germline trimming cut 4 bases from V and 8 bases from J; bases unmatched to any gene: 13. The CDR3 consists of 16 residues. Per germline, CDR1 LGHDT and CDR2 YNNKEL (reference sequence).